These T cell receptor beta chains were read from a single sample in a study of blood T cell repertoires in COVID-19. TCRdb's table, derived via immunoSEQ multiplex PCR, lists solely in-frame clones and lacks some. Here the sample spans over 350,000 clones, about nine tenths being singletons. Sequences were obtained from peripheral blood. The source of these receptors is a woman under 40 with active or convalescent COVID-19. Each CDR3 is given with its conserved first and last residue. D genes are given only for firm matches. Expanded clones are given a class, and other clones once, few, many or no size at all.

v_call	j_call	clone_size	d_call	cdr3_nt	cdr3_aa
TRBV4-2	TRBJ1-1	NA	NA	TGTGCCAGCAGCCCGATTGGGGGGTTAAACACTGAAGCTTTCTTT	CASSPIGGLNTEAFF
TRBV29-1	TRBJ2-2	NA	NA	TGCAGCGCCCGGTCTACCGGGGAGCTGTTTTTT	CSARSTGELFF
TRBV10-3	TRBJ2-2	NA	TRBD1	TGTGCCGGGGGACAGGGGGCGGCCGGGGAGCTGTTTTTT	CAGGQGAAGELFF
TRBV20-1	TRBJ2-4	NA	TRBD2	TGCAGTGCTAGTTGGACTAGAGACGGTAACATTCAGTACTTC	CSASWTRDGNIQYF
TRBV6-5	TRBJ1-1	NA	NA	TGTGCCACTACAAATCCGGGGGGGTTAGGTGAAGCTTTCTTT	CATTNPGGLGEAFF
TRBV15	TRBJ1-1	NA	NA	TGTGCCACCAGCAGAGATTTAGTTGAAGCTTTCTTT	CATSRDLVEAFF
TRBV4-1	TRBJ2-3	NA	TRBD1	TGCGCCAGCAGCCAAGACGGGACAGGTAGCACAGATACGCAGTATTTT	CASSQDGTGSTDTQYF
TRBV21-1	TRBJ2-1	NA	NA	TGTGCCAGCTGCTGCGCTTTAGCGGGGCCTTACAATGAGCAGTTCTTC	CASCCALAGPYNEQFF
TRBV18	TRBJ2-2	NA	NA	TGTGCCAGCTCACCACGGCAGACGAACACCGGGGAGCTGTTTTTT	CASSPRQTNTGELFF
TRBV7-8	TRBJ1-5	NA	NA	TGTGCCAGCAGCCCCAAGGGAGGGCCCCAGCCCCAGCATTTT	CASSPKGGPQPQHF
TRBV12-3/TRBV12-4	TRBJ2-2	NA	NA	TGTGCCAGCAGCTCGAACACCGGGGAGCTGTTTTTT	CASSSNTGELFF
TRBV6-5	TRBJ2-5	once	NA	TGTGCCAGCAAACCCGGTGGCGGGTATCAAGAGACCCAGTACTTC	CASKPGGGYQETQYF
TRBV5-5	TRBJ2-7	once	NA	TGTGCCAGCATCCTAGCCTTCACAGGGCCACTCTCCTACGAGCAGTACTTC	CASILAFTGPLSYEQYF
TRBV5-1	TRBJ2-5	NA	TRBD2	TGCGCCAGCAGCCCCGGGACTAGAGAGACCCAGTACTTC	CASSPGTRETQYF
TRBV5-5	TRBJ1-4	NA	NA	TGTGCCAGCAGCTTGATAACGGAGAATGAAAAACTGTTTTTT	CASSLITENEKLFF
TRBV18	TRBJ2-2	NA	TRBD2	TGTGCCAGCTCACCAAGCGGGGGACCCAACACCGGGGAGCTGTTTTTT	CASSPSGGPNTGELFF
TRBV24-1	TRBJ2-3	NA	TRBD2	TGTGCCACCAGTGCTAGCGGGGGGGCCGATACGCAGTATTTT	CATSASGGADTQYF
TRBV15	TRBJ2-3	NA	TRBD2	TGTGCCACCAGCAGAGCACTAGCGGGAAGCACAGATACGCAGTATTTT	CATSRALAGSTDTQYF
TRBV3-1/TRBV3-2	TRBJ2-7	NA	NA	TGTGCCAGCAGCCAGTCCGTTTTCGAGCAGTACTTC	CASSQSVFEQYF
TRBV5-1	TRBJ2-7	NA	TRBD2	TGCGCCAGCAGCTTGGCCCTAGCGGGCGAGCAGTACTTC	CASSLALAGEQYF
TRBV3-1/TRBV3-2	TRBJ1-5	NA	NA	TGTGCCAGCAGCCAAGTGTTTAGTCAGCCCCAGCATTTT	CASSQVFSQPQHF
TRBV19	TRBJ2-2	NA	NA	TGTGCCAGTAGTCCTGACTGGAACACCGGGGAGCTGTTTTTT	CASSPDWNTGELFF
TRBV18	TRBJ1-5	NA	NA	TGTGCCAGCTCCGAAGCAAGTCCATCGGGTCAGCCCCAGCATTTT	CASSEASPSGQPQHF
TRBV10-2	TRBJ1-1	NA	TRBD1	TGCGCCAGCACCTTCGACAGGGGGAGTGAAGCTTTCTTT	CASTFDRGSEAFF
TRBV2	TRBJ2-7	NA	NA	TGTGCCAGCAGTGAAGCCCCCGCTGGTACGGCCTACGAGCAGTACTTC	CASSEAPAGTAYEQYF
TRBV2	TRBJ1-5	NA	TRBD1	TGTGCCAGCGGGGAGGACAGGGGAAACAATCAGTCCCAGCATTTT	CASGEDRGNNQSQHF
TRBV19	TRBJ2-7	NA	TRBD2	TGTGCCAGTAGTATCGGGGGAGGGTCCCCCTACGAGCAGTACTTC	CASSIGGGSPYEQYF
TRBV13	TRBJ2-1	NA	TRBD2	TGTGCCAGCAGCTCCCCTAGCGGGGGGGCCTACAATGAGCAGTTCTTC	CASSSPSGGAYNEQFF
TRBV19	TRBJ1-6	NA	NA	TGTGCCAGTAGTCTCTCAGGTGGAGGGAATTCACCCCTCCACTTT	CASSLSGGGNSPLHF
TRBV28	TRBJ1-4	NA	TRBD1	TGTGCCAGCAGTCCACAGGGGGCTAATGAAAAACTGTTTTTT	CASSPQGANEKLFF
TRBV5-1	TRBJ2-7	NA	TRBD2	TGCGCCAGCAGCTTGGCCTCTAGCGGGGCCTACGAGCAGTACTTC	CASSLASSGAYEQYF
TRBV11-3	TRBJ1-1	NA	NA	TGTGCCAGCAGCGGGAACAGGGCTGAAGCTTTCTTT	CASSGNRAEAFF
TRBV28	TRBJ1-5	NA	TRBD1	TGTGCCAGCCGACAGGGTGAGAATCAGCCCCAGCATTTT	CASRQGENQPQHF
TRBV29-1	TRBJ1-1	NA	NA	TGCAGCGTTGGTGGGGCGCGTGGTGAAGCTTTCTTT	CSVGGARGEAFF
TRBV7-6	TRBJ2-7	once	TRBD1	TGTGCCAGCAGCTTAGAACCCACAGGGGGCTACGAGCAGTACTTC	CASSLEPTGGYEQYF
TRBV30	TRBJ2-1	NA	TRBD2	TGTGCCTGGAGTTGGGCTAGCGGGATCTACAATGAGCAGTTCTTC	CAWSWASGIYNEQFF
TRBV6-5	TRBJ1-6	NA	TRBD1	TGTGCCAGCAGGGTTGACAGGGGATCACCCCTCCACTTT	CASRVDRGSPLHF
TRBV29-1	TRBJ2-7	NA	TRBD1	TGCAGCGTTGGATGGCAGGGGGCGATGAACGAGCAGTACTTC	CSVGWQGAMNEQYF
TRBV4-1	TRBJ2-3	NA	TRBD2	TGCGCCAGCAGCCAAGACGGGAGGCCCACAGATACGCAGTATTTT	CASSQDGRPTDTQYF
TRBV4-1	TRBJ2-3	NA	TRBD2	TGCGCCAGCAGCCAAGATTCGGGACTAGCATCTGATACGCAGTATTTT	CASSQDSGLASDTQYF
TRBV10-3	TRBJ1-2	once	NA	TGTGCCATCAGTGAAGACAATGCTAACTATGGCTACACCTTC	CAISEDNANYGYTF
TRBV29-1	TRBJ2-1	NA	TRBD2	TGCAGCGTGTGCCCATTGGGCGGGGGAGACAATGAGCAGTTCTTC	CSVCPLGGGDNEQFF
TRBV7-9	TRBJ1-2	NA	TRBD1	TGTGCCAGCAGCTCGGGACAGACCCCATATGGCTACACCTTC	CASSSGQTPYGYTF
TRBV21-1	TRBJ1-3	NA	NA	TGTGCCAGCAGCAAAGAGGGGTCAAACTCAGGAAACACCATATATTTT	CASSKEGSNSGNTIYF
TRBV4-1	TRBJ2-1	NA	TRBD2	TGCGCCAGCAGCAAGACTAGCGGGATATCTGGTGAGCAGTTCTTC	CASSKTSGISGEQFF
TRBV7-9	TRBJ2-5	NA	TRBD2	TGTGCCAGCAGCTTATTAGCGGGGGACTCGGAGACCCAGTACTTC	CASSLLAGDSETQYF
TRBV7-9	TRBJ1-1	NA	NA	TGTGCCAGCAGCGCGCGATTAATGAACACTGAAGCTTTCTTT	CASSARLMNTEAFF
TRBV4-1	TRBJ2-7	NA	NA	TGCGCCAGCAGCCAAGAGTTTTCCGCCTACGAGCAGTACTTC	CASSQEFSAYEQYF
TRBV6-6	TRBJ2-3	NA	TRBD2	TGTGCCAGCAGCCCACTAGCGAGGGTGACAGATACGCAGTATTTT	CASSPLARVTDTQYF
TRBV5-1	TRBJ2-7	NA	TRBD1	TGCGCCAGCAGCTCCCGGGACAGGGGCTACGAGCAGTACTTC	CASSSRDRGYEQYF
TRBV2	TRBJ2-2	NA	TRBD2	TGTGCCAGCAAAGGACTAGCGGGACTGAACACCGGGGAGCTGTTTTTT	CASKGLAGLNTGELFF
TRBV6-1	TRBJ1-1	NA	TRBD1	TGTGCCAGCAGTGAAGCAAGGGGGCTGGGGACTGAAGCTTTCTTT	CASSEARGLGTEAFF
TRBV3-1/TRBV3-2	TRBJ1-5	NA	TRBD1	TGTGCCAGCAGCCTGGGACAGGGTGGCAATCAGCCCCAGCATTTT	CASSLGQGGNQPQHF
TRBV24-1	TRBJ2-5	few	TRBD2	TGTGCCACCCTAGCGGGAGGGCAGGAGACCCAGTACTTC	CATLAGGQETQYF
TRBV4-1	TRBJ2-3	NA	TRBD2	TGCGCCAGCAGCTCAACGGAACTAGCGGGGGGACCCACAGATACGCAGTATTTT	CASSSTELAGGPTDTQYF
TRBV2	TRBJ1-1	NA	NA	TGTGCCAGCAGTGACTTCGCCGGGGTCGGTACTGAAGCTTTCTTT	CASSDFAGVGTEAFF
TRBV19	TRBJ1-2	NA	TRBD1	TGTGCCAGTAGTAAGGGACAGGGCTATGGCTACACCTTC	CASSKGQGYGYTF
TRBV5-4	TRBJ2-7	NA	TRBD1	TGTGCCAGCAACCCGACAGGGAAATTAGACGAGCAGTACTTC	CASNPTGKLDEQYF
TRBV5-1	TRBJ2-7	NA	TRBD1	TGCGCCAGCAGCCCTCCGGGCAGGGGGCGTTACGAGCAGTACTTC	CASSPPGRGRYEQYF